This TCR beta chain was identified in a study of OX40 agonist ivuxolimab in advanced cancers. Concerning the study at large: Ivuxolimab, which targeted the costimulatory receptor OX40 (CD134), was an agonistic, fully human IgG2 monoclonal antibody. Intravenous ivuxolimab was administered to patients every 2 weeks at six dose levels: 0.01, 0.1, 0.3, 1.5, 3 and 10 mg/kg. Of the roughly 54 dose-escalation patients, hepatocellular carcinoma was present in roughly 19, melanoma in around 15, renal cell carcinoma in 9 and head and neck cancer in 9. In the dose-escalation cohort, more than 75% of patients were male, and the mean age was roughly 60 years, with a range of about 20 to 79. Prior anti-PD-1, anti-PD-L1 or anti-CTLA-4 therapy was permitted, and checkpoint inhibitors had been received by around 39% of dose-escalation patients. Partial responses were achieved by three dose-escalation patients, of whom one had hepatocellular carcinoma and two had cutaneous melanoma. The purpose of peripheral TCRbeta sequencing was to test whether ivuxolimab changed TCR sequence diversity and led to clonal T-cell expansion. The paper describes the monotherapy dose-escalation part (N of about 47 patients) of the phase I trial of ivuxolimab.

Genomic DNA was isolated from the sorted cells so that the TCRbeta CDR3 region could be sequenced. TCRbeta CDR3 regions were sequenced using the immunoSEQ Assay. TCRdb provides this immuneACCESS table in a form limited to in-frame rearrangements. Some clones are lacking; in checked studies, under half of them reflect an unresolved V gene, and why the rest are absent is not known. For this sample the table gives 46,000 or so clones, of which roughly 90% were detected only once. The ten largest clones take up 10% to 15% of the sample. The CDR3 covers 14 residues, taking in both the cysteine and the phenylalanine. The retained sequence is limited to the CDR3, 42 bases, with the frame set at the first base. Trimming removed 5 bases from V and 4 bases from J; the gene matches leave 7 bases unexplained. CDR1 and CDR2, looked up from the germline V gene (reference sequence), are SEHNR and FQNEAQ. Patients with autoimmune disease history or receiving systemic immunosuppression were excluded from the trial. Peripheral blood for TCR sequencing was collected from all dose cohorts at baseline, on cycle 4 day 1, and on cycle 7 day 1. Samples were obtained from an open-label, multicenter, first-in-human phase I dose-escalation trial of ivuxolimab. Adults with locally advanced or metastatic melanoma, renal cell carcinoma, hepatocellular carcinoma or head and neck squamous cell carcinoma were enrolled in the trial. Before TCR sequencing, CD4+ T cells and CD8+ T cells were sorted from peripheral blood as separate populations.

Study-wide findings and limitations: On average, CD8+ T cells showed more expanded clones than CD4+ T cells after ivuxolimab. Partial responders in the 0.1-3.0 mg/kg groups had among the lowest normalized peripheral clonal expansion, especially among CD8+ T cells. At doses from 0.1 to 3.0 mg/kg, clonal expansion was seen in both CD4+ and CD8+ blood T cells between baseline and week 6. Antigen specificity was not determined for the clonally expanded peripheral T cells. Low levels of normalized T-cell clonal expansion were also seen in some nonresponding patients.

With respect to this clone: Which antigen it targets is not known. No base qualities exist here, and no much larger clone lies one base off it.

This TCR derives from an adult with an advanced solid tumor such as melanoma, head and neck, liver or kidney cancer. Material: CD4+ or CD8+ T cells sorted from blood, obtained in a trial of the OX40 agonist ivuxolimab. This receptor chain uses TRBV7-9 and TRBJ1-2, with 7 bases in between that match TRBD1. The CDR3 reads CASSPTGSSYGYTF. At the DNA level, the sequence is TGTGCCAGCAGCCCGACAGGGTCTTCCTATGGCTACACCTTC.